Each of the 22 T cell receptor beta chains below was sequenced from the same sample in a study of molecular identifiers for immune sequencing clone quantification. TCRdb reprocessed the PCR reads via MiXCR and lists one record per CDR3 protein. Of some 580,000 distinct CDR3 sequences listed, about 25% are singletons. Sequenced sample: naive CD8+ T cells from blood, with Jurkat cell RNA spiked in. The subset: FACS-sorted CD8+CD4-CCR7+CD45RA+ naive T cells. The receptor source for this set is a human donor in good health. Some libraries in this study had Jurkat cell RNA spiked in.

The rearrangement joins TRBV4-1 to TRBJ2-1; no clear D. Looked up from germline, CDR1 is MGHRA and CDR2 is YSYEKL. The CDR3 is 13 residues long. V lost 0 bases, J lost 5 bases, and 5 bases lay in between. Here the CDR3 reads CASSQDRDNEQFF. In nucleotides, the CDR3 is TGCGCCAGCAGCCAAGATAGAGACAATGAGCAGTTCTTC.

This clonotype was seen a handful of times. The V and J genes are TRBV20-1 and TRBJ1-1; possibly TRBD1 for D (5 bases). Germline assignment: CDR1 DFQATT and CDR2 SNEGSKA (reference sequence). V shed 0 bases and J shed 3 bases, with 11 bases lying between them. CDR3 length: 14 residues. CDR3 residues: CSARDKGFYTEAFF. CDR3 in DNA: TGCAGTGCTAGAGATAAGGGGTTTTACACTGAAGCTTTCTTT.

This clonotype appeared many times. V gene TRBV14 combines with J gene TRBJ2-3; D not resolved. The germline CDR1 and CDR2 sequences are SGHDN and FVKESK. The CDR3 runs to 12 residues. V lost 3 bases and J 3 bases, leaving 4 bases between the germline ends. The CDR3 here is CASSQFTDTQYF. CDR3 DNA: TGTGCCAGCAGCCAGTTTACAGATACGCAGTATTTT. The full variable domain, its missing parts supplied by reference TRBV14 and TRBJ2-3, is EAGVTQFPSHSVIEKGQTVTLRCDPISGHDNLYWYRRVMGKEIKFLLHFVKESKQDESGMPNNRFLAERTGGTYSTLKVQPAELEDSGVYFCASSQFTDTQYFGPGTRLTVL.

Worth noting for this clonotype: A much larger clone lies a single base off, so this may be a read error. The CDR3 end shows no conserved phenylalanine or tryptophan, and so a read error is likely. The gene calls are TRBV12-3 or TRBV12-4 and TRBJ2-3; 7 positions match TRBD2. V was clipped by 6 bases and J by 0 bases; unmatched bases: 3. The CDR3 has 14 amino acids. The CDR3 protein is CASRRAGSTDTQYL. As DNA, the CDR3 is TGTGCCAGCAGGCGAGCGGGAAGCACAGATACGCAGTATCTT.

As concerns this clonotype: A read error is possible here, since a much larger clone lies one base away. The V gene is TRBV7-8, the J gene TRBJ1-5, with a weak D call TRBD1 (6 bases). The CDR3 length is 16 residues. Germline assignment: CDR1 SGHVS and CDR2 FQNEAQ. The V end was cut by 1 base, the J end by 6 bases, with 16 bases between. CDR3 sequence reads: CASSLGIQGIGQPQHF. The CDR3 DNA reads as TGTGCCAGCAGCTTAGGAATCCAGGGGATCGGTCAGCCCCAGCATTTT. The full variable domain, completed using reference TRBV7-8 and TRBJ1-5, is GAGVSQSPRYKVAKRGQDVALRCDPISGHVSLFWYQQALGQGPEFLTYFQNEAQLDKSGLPSDRFFAERPEGSVSTLKIQRTQQEDSAVYLCASSLGIQGIGQPQHFGDGTRLSIL.

This clonotype was picked up many times. The chain recombines TRBV12-3 or TRBV12-4 with TRBJ2-7, with D tentatively TRBD1 or TRBD2 (5 bases each). The CDR3 has 15 residues. The V and J ends lost 5 bases and 0 bases respectively, with 14 bases between them. Here the CDR3 reads CASSPGAASSYEQYF. For the CDR3, the DNA is TGTGCCAGCAGTCCCGGGGCGGCGAGCTCCTACGAGCAGTACTTC.

This clonotype has a count of ten or more. The chain has TRBV28 and TRBJ2-1; D unresolved. The CDR3 runs 15 residues. V was clipped by 6 bases and J by 0 bases, with 12 bases between them. From germline, CDR1 is MDHEN and CDR2 SYDVKM. This CDR3 is CASSLEKSSYNEQFF. The CDR3 DNA reads as TGTGCCAGCAGCCTCGAGAAAAGCTCCTACAATGAGCAGTTCTTC.

This clonotype was observed a few times. This chain uses TRBV14 with TRBJ2-1; TRBD2 might be the D (5 bases). Germline values: CDR1 SGHDN, CDR2 FVKESK. This CDR3 has 17 residues. Trimming shortened V by 4 bases and J by 6 bases, and 22 bases separated the two germline ends. This chain's CDR3 is CASSPRVLGVFSNEQFF. In nucleotides, the CDR3 is TGTGCCAGCAGCCCACGGGTTCTCGGGGTCTTCTCCAATGAGCAGTTCTTC. Looking up the rest from reference TRBV14 and TRBJ2-1 gives the full variable domain: EAGVTQFPSHSVIEKGQTVTLRCDPISGHDNLYWYRRVMGKEIKFLLHFVKESKQDESGMPNNRFLAERTGGTYSTLKVQPAELEDSGVYFCASSPRVLGVFSNEQFFGPGTRLTVL.

V usage is TRBV24-1 and J usage is TRBJ2-5; either TRBD1 or TRBD2 may fit D (6 bases each). The CDR3 contains 20 residues. Trimming took off 2 bases at V and 1 base at J, with 25 bases between the two ends. Germline V gene lookup returns CDR1 KGHDR and CDR2 SFDVKD. This CDR3 reads CATSDSDRTGTGVPQETQYF. For the CDR3, the DNA is TGTGCCACCAGTGATTCCGACAGGACGGGCACGGGGGTCCCCCAAGAGACCCAGTACTTC.

The chain is built from TRBV19 and TRBJ2-1, with 11 positions matching TRBD2. The trim removed 4 bases at V and 8 bases at J, leaving 7 bases unmatched. The CDR3 runs to 15 residues. Per germline, CDR1 LNHDA and CDR2 SQIVND (reference sequence). The CDR3 bases are TGTGCCAGTAGTAGACTAGCGGGATACCTGGATGAGCAGTTCTTC. Protein sequence: CASSRLAGYLDEQFF.

This chain connects TRBV27 to TRBJ2-7, with 8 nucleotides matching TRBD1. The CDR3 spans 15 residues. CDR1 and CDR2 from the germline V gene are MNHEY and SMNVEV (reference sequence). The trim removed 5 bases at V and 1 base at J, leaving 7 bases unmatched. The CDR3 DNA reads as TGTGCCAGCAGTCACAGGGGGAGATCTTCCTACGAGCAGTACTTC. Its translation is CASSHRGRSSYEQYF.

This clonotype was detected many times. The chain recombines TRBV4-1 with TRBJ1-2; D call uncertain. The CDR3 is 17 amino acids. Germline V gene lookup returns CDR1 MGHRA and CDR2 YSYEKL. V was trimmed by 1 base and J by 7 bases, leaving 22 bases between them. The CDR3 DNA sequence: TGCGCCAGCAGCCAAGGGCCTTTGGATGGGTCTCTCAGTGGCTACACCTTC. Translated: CASSQGPLDGSLSGYTF.

This clonotype came up a few times. The gene calls are TRBV7-2 and TRBJ1-2; tentatively, D is TRBD1 (5 bases). From germline, CDR1 is SGHTA and CDR2 FQGNSA. V gave up 1 base and J gave up 0 bases, with 15 bases separating them. The CDR3 loop spans 17 amino acids. The CDR3: CASSLEVGTLPNYGYTF. CDR3 nucleotide sequence: TGTGCCAGCAGCTTAGAGGTTGGGACTCTACCTAACTATGGCTACACCTTC.

This chain links TRBV6-2 or TRBV6-3 with TRBJ2-5; tentatively, D is TRBD2 (6 bases). Deletions cut 0 bases from V and 5 bases from J, with 16 bases between. The germline V gene encodes CDR1 MNHEY and CDR2 SVGEGT. The length of the CDR3 is 16 residues. The CDR3 DNA reads as TGTGCCAGCAGTTACTCGGCGGACGGAGGGCAGGAGACCCAGTACTTC. Its protein is CASSYSADGGQETQYF.

This clonotype was picked up a small number of times. The J gene is TRBJ2-7, the V gene TRBV14, with 9 bases identical to TRBD2. Trimming cost V 9 bases and J 4 bases; bases outside gene matches: 10. CDR3 length equals 14 residues. Germline CDR1 SGHDN, CDR2 FVKESK. CDR3 sequence: CARISVAGEYEQYF. The CDR3 nucleotides are TGTGCCAGGATTTCAGTAGCGGGGGAATACGAGCAGTACTTC.

Worth noting for this clonotype: This could be a read error, since a much larger clone is one nucleotide away. The chain has TRBV12-5 and TRBJ2-3; D unclear. Trimming took 0 bases from V and 11 from J, leaving 6 bases between them. CDR3 size: 11 residues. CDR1 and CDR2 from the germline V gene are LGHNT and FRNRAP. The CDR3 region is CASGLVYMQYF. The CDR3 DNA sequence: TGTGCTAGTGGTTTGGTCTATATGCAGTATTTT.

This clonotype appeared a few times. The rearrangement uses TRBV21-1 and TRBJ1-5; the table names TRBD1, a call not compared with the DNA. TRBV21-1 is annotated as a pseudogene. The CDR3 loop spans 16 amino acids. CDR3 sequence: CASSKAGQGGNQPQHF. The CDR3 DNA sequence: TGTGCCAGCAGCAAAGCGGGGCAGGGCGGCAATCAGCCCCAGCATTTT.

This clonotype appeared many times. This chain links TRBV6-1 with TRBJ2-7; D is perhaps TRBD1 (5 bases). V was clipped by 8 bases and J by 6 bases, with 11 bases between them. This CDR3 contains 11 residues. Looked up from germline, CDR1 is MNHNS and CDR2 is SASEGT. The CDR3 reads CASRLGPEQYF. As DNA, the CDR3 is TGTGCCAGCCGGTTGGGGCCCGAGCAGTACTTC.

This clonotype was picked up many times. The J gene is TRBJ1-4, the V gene TRBV29-1, with 10 bases matching TRBD1. V shed 6 bases and J 6 bases; nucleotides not matched to a gene: 4. There are 13 residues in the CDR3. Germline V CDR1 and CDR2: SQVTM, ANQGSEA. CDR3 in DNA: TGCAGCGTCCCCGGGACAGGGGATGAAAAACTGTTTTTT. As protein: CSVPGTGDEKLFF.

The chain couples TRBV19 to TRBJ2-1, with TRBD1 matching 7 bases. The ends lost 5 bases at V and 3 bases at J; junction bases unmatched: 7. CDR1 is LNHDA and CDR2 is SQIVND in the germline V gene (reference sequence). The CDR3 extends over 15 amino acids. CDR3 sequence reads: CASSLETGNYNEQFF. The CDR3 DNA reads as TGTGCCAGTAGTCTTGAGACAGGGAACTACAATGAGCAGTTCTTC.

The CDR3, as DNA: TGTGCCAGCAGTTACTCTACCCGGGGCACCGGGGAGCTGTTTTTT. Amino acid sequence: CASSYSTRGTGELFF. The chain links TRBV6-2 or TRBV6-3 to TRBJ2-2; the D gene is possibly TRBD2 (5 bases). V lost 0 bases and J 4 bases, leaving 9 bases between the germline ends. This CDR3 is 15 amino acids long. Germline V gene lookup returns CDR1 MNHEY and CDR2 SVGEGT.

This clonotype was detected ten times or more. This sequence joins TRBV7-9 and TRBJ2-7; D remains unclear. CDR3 length: 14 amino acids. The V and J ends lost 5 bases and 2 bases respectively, with 13 bases between them. CDR1 and CDR2 from the germline V gene are SEHNR and FQNEAQ (reference sequence). For the CDR3, the DNA is TGTGCCAGCAGCCGCTCAACAGCTGCCTACGAGCAGTACTTC. It specifies CASSRSTAAYEQYF.